This T cell receptor beta chain was recorded in a study of cytomegalovirus exposure and HLA in healthy donors (dated by TCRdb to 2015 to 2018). A note on the overall study: According to a later analysis, the 110 or so validation repertoires were produced on the same platform as the 700 or so repertoires of the first cohort. The study was designed to test whether signatures of past pathogen exposure could be identified by cataloging public T cell receptors. Along with the approximately 700-subject first cohort, a separate validation cohort of over a hundred different subjects was used. To predict cytomegalovirus infection status, the study brought together high-throughput TCR immunosequencing, statistical association of individual TCRs with disease status, and machine learning.

In the germline V gene (reference sequence), CDR1 corresponds to LNHDA and CDR2 to SQIVND. Measured from the cysteine to the phenylalanine, the CDR3 is 15 residues long. The CDR3 DNA has 45 bases and is translated from base 1. V ends up 5 bases short and J 3 bases short, with an unmatched junction base count of 9. The study at large found these results: The study listed 150 to 200 TCR beta chains as associated with cytomegalovirus. Across donors, most TCR sequences were observed very rarely, whereas some public TCRs were present in many individuals. In vitro tests confirmed that a few of the cytomegalovirus-associated TCR beta chains recognize cytomegalovirus antigens. A later analysis found that TCRs clustered in the first cohort also tended to co-occur in the roughly 110 validation repertoires, with about 94% of cluster scores above 0. The validation cohort had no HLA typing available for a later analysis, so co-occurrence within that cohort was assessed over all 120 or so repertoires. The classifier was reported to diagnose cytomegalovirus status with high specificity and sensitivity in both the original cohort and the validation cohort. The authors suggested that the approach could potentially be extended to other disease states and immunological phenotypes.

The library was built by means of the immunoSEQ multiplex PCR assay. The published analysis was carried out like this. A statistical classification framework was built for diagnosing cytomegalovirus status from the catalog of TCR beta chain sequences. The table was pulled from immuneACCESS by TCRdb, which kept in-frame rearrangements only. Such tables lose some clones; where checked, under half of the loss comes from unresolved V genes, and the rest has no known cause. The V and J calls and clone size come from that table; D and trimming were worked out from the DNA. The sample data list about 250,000 clones, and roughly 87% of these were observed just once. More than 10% of the sample is held by the ten biggest clonotypes. Donors formed part of the validation cohort, which comprised 120 subjects and was distinct from the first cohort of roughly 600 subjects. In regard to this clone: What antigen it recognizes has not been identified. The sample holds no much larger clone one base away, and base qualities are not on file.

The sample comprised PBMCs. This sequence originates from a man younger than 35 in good health and CMV-seropositive. The V and J genes are TRBV19 and TRBJ2-7, with 8 middle bases fitting TRBD1. CDR3 reads: CASSQQGGSGYEQYF. The nucleotides are TGTGCCAGTAGTCAACAGGGGGGTTCAGGCTACGAGCAGTACTTC.